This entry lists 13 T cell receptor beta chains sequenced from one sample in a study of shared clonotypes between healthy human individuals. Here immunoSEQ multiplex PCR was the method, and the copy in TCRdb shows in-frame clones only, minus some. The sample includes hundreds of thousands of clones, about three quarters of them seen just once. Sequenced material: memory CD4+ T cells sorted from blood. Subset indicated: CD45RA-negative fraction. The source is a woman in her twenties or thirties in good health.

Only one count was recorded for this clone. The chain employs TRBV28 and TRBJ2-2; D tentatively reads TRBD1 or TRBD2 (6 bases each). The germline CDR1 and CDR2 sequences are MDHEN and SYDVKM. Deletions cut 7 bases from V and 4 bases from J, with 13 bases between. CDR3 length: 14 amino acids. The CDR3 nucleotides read TGTGCCAGCACCCCGGAGGGGGTCACCGGGGAGCTGTTTTTT. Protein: CASTPEGVTGELFF.

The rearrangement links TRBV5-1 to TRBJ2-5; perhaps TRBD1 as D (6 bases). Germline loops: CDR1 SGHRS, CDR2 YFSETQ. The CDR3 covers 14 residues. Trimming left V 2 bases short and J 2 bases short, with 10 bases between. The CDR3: CASSFEQGQETQYF. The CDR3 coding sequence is TGCGCCAGCAGCTTCGAACAGGGTCAAGAGACCCAGTACTTC.

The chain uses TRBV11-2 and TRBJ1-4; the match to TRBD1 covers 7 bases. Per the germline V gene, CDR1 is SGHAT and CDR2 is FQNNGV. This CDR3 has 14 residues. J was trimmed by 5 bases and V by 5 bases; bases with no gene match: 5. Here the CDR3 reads CASSLTGTNEKLFF. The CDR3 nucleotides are TGTGCCAGCAGCCTGACAGGGACGAATGAAAAACTGTTTTTT.

The CDR3 DNA sequence: TGTGCCAGCAGCTTGATCGCCGGGGCTAACTATGGCTACACCTTC. This encodes CASSLIAGANYGYTF. The chain employs TRBV5-5 and TRBJ1-2; D unresolved. V was shortened by 1 base and J by 0 bases, with 10 bases between the two germline ends. Per germline, CDR1 SGHKS and CDR2 YYEKEE (reference sequence). The CDR3 runs 15 residues.

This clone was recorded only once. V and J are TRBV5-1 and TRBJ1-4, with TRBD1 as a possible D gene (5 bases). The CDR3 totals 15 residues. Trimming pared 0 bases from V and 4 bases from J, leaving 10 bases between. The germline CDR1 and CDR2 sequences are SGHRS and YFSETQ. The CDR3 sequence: CASSLGQLGNEKLFF. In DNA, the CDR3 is TGCGCCAGCAGCTTGGGACAGTTGGGTAATGAAAAACTGTTTTTT.

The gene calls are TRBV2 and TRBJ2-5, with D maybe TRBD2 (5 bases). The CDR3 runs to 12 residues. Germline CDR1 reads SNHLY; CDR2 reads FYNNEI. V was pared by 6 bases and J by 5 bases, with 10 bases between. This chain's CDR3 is CASSRDWETQYF. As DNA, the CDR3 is TGTGCCAGCAGCCGGGATTGGGAGACCCAGTACTTC.

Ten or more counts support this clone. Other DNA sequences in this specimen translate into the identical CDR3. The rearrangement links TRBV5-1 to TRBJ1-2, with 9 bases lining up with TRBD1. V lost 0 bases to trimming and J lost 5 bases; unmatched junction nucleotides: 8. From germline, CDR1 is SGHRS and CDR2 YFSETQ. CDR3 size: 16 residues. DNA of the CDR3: TGCGCCAGCAGCTTGGGGGACAGGGATTCCCCGTATGGCTACACCTTC. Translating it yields CASSLGDRDSPYGYTF.

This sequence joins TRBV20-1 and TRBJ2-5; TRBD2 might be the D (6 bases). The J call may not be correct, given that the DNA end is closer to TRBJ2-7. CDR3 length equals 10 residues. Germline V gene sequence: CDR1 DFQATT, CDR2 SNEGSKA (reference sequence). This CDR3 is CSAGGYEQYF. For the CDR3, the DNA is TGCAGTGCGGGGGGTTACGAGCAGTACTTC.

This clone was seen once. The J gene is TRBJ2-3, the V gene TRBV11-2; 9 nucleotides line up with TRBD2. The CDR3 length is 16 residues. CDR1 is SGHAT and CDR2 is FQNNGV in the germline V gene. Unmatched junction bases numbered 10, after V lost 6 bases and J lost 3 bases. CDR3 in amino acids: CASSRRGLAGTDTQYF. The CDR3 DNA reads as TGTGCCAGCAGTCGGAGGGGGCTAGCGGGAACAGATACGCAGTATTTT. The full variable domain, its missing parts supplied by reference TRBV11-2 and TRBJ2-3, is EAGVAQSPRYKIIEKRQSVAFWCNPISGHATLYWYQQILGQGPKLLIQFQNNGVVDDSQLPKDRFSAERLKGVDSTLKIQPAKLEDSAVYLCASSRRGLAGTDTQYFGPGTRLTVL.

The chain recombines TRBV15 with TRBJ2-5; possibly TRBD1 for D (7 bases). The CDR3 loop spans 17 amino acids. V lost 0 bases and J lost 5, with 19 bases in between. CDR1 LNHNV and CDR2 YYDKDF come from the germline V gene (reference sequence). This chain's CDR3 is CATSRDPRQGGGETQYF. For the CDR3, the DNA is TGTGCCACCAGCAGAGACCCCAGACAGGGTGGGGGGGAGACCCAGTACTTC.

DNA of the CDR3: TGTGCCAGCAGCTTGAGGAGGGCCGACGGAGATACGCAGTATTTT. The encoded protein is CASSLRRADGDTQYF. This rearrangement joins TRBV5-6 to TRBJ2-3, with D possibly being TRBD2 (6 bases). CDR1 and CDR2 from the germline V gene are SGHDT and YYEEEE. V dropped 1 base and J dropped 5 bases, with 14 bases sitting between them. The CDR3 loop spans 15 amino acids. The whole variable domain, remainder taken from reference TRBV5-6 and TRBJ2-3, is DAGVTQSPTHLIKTRGQQVTLRCSPKSGHDTVSWYQQALGQGPQFIFQYYEEEERQRGNFPDRFSGHQFPNYSSELNVNALLLGDSALYLCASSLRRADGDTQYFGPGTRLTVL.

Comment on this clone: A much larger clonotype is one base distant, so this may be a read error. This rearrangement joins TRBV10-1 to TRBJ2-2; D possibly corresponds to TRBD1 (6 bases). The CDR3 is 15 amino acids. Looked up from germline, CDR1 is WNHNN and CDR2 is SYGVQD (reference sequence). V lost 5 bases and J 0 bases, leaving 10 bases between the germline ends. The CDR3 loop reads CASSTGTSNTGELFF. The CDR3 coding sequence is TGCGCCAGCAGTACCGGGACATCGAACACCGGGGAGCTGTTTTTT.

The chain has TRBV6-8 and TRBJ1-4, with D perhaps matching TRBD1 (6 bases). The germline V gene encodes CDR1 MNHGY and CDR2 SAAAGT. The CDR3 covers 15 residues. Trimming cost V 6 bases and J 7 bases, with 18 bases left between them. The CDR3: CASRSLRDTVEKLFF. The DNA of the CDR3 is TGTGCCAGCAGATCCCTCCGGGACACCGTTGAAAAACTGTTTTTT.